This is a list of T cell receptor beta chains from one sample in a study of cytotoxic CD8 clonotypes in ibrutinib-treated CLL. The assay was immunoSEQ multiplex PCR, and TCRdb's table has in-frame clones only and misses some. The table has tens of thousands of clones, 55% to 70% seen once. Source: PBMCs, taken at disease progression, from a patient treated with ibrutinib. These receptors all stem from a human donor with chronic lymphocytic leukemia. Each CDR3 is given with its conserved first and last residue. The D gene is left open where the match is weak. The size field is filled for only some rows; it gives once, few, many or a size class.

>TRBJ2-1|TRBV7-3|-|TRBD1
TGTGCCAGCAGCTACCAGGGGGTGCCCTACAATGAGCAGTTCTTC
CASSYQGVPYNEQFF
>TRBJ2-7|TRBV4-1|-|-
TGCGCCAGCAGCCAAGACACAGGGACGAGGAACGAGCAGTACTTC
CASSQDTGTRNEQYF
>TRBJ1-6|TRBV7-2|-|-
TGTGCCAGCAGCTTTTCCAGGGAAATATCACCCCTCCACTTT
CASSFSREISPLHF
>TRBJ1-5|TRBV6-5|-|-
TGTGCCAGCAGCTCCAAGCGGGGGGCGAGTCAGCCCCAGCATTTT
CASSSKRGASQPQHF
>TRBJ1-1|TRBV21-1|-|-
TGTGCCAGCAGCAAAGAAACGAGGGTTGGAGCTTTCTTT
CASSKETRVGAFF
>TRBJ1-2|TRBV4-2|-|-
TGTGCCAGCAGCCAAGAGACCAGCTTCTATGGCTACACCTTC
CASSQETSFYGYTF
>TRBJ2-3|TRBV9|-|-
TGTGCCAGCAGCGTTCTGGCAACGGTGGCAGATACGCAGTATTTT
CASSVLATVADTQYF
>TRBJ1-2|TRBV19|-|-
TGTGCCAGTAGTCCTGACAGAGACTATGGCTACACCTTC
CASSPDRDYGYTF
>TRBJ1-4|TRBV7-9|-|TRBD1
TGTGCCAGCAGCGCTTTGTCGGGACAGGGATCTATGAGTAATGAAAAACTGTTTTTT
CASSALSGQGSMSNEKLFF
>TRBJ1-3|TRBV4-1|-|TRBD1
TGCGCCAGCAGCATCTCCGGGACAGTCTCTGGAAACACCATATATTTT
CASSISGTVSGNTIYF
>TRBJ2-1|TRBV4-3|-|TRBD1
TGCGCCAGCAGCCAAATGACAGGGACAAATGAGCAGTTCTTC
CASSQMTGTNEQFF
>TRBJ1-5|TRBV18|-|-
TGTGCCAGCTCACAGACCGGGGGTTATAGCAATCAGCCCCAGCATTTT
CASSQTGGYSNQPQHF
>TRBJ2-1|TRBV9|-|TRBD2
TGTGCCAGCAGCGGACTAGCGGGGGGGCTCTATGAGCAGTTCTTC
CASSGLAGGLYEQFF
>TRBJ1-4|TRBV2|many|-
TGTGCCAGCAGTGAAGGTTGGAATAATGAAAAACTGTTTTTT
CASSEGWNNEKLFF
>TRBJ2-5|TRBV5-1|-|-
TGCGCCAGCAGCTTGGCACAGGGCTTCCAAGAGACCCAGTACTTC
CASSLAQGFQETQYF
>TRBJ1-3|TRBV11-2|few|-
TGTGCCAGCAGCCCGGGACCCGCGGCCGGAAACACCATATATTTT
CASSPGPAAGNTIYF
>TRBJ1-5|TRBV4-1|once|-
TGCGCCAGCAGCCAAGATGTAGCGGAAAGCTATAGCAATCAGCCCCAGCATTTT
CASSQDVAESYSNQPQHF
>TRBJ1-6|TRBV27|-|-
TGTGCCAGCAGTCCGACAGCCTATAATTCACCCCTCCACTTT
CASSPTAYNSPLHF
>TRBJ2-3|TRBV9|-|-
TGTGCCAGCAGCTCCCTCGGGCAGGATACGCAGTATTTT
CASSSLGQDTQYF
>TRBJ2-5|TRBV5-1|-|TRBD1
TGCGCCAGCAGCTTCCCGGGACAGCAAGAGACCCAGTACTTC
CASSFPGQQETQYF
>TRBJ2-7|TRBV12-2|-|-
TGTGCAAGTCGCTTAGCGCTTACGCGGCGGATCCTCGTGGGGTCCTACGAGCAGTACTTC
CASRLALTRRILVGSYEQYF
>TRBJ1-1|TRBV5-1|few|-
TGCGCCAGCAGCTTGGGGCTGCCGAACACTGAAGCTTTCTTT
CASSLGLPNTEAFF
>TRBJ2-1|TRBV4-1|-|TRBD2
TGCGCCAGCAGCCTGACTAGCGGGGGGGTCCCCAATGAGCAGTTCTTC
CASSLTSGGVPNEQFF
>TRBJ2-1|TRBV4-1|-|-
TGCGCCAGCAGCCAAGATTGGGTGTCAGGGATCAATGAGCAGTTCTTC
CASSQDWVSGINEQFF
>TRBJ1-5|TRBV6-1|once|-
TGTGCCAGCAGTGAAGTGGCAGGGGCTTATAGCAATCAGCCCCAGCATTTT
CASSEVAGAYSNQPQHF
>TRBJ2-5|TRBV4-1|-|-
TGCGCCAGCAGCCAATTACTAGGACGGGAGACCCAGTACTTC
CASSQLLGRETQYF
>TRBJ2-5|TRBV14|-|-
TGTGCCAGCAGCCAAGTTCGAAGAGGGGAGACCCAGTACTTC
CASSQVRRGETQYF
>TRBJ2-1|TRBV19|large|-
TGTGCCAGTAGTTTCGGGTACAATGAGCAGTTCTTC
CASSFGYNEQFF
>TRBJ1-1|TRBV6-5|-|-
TGTGCCAGCAGTCCCGGGAACACTGAAGCTTTCTTT
CASSPGNTEAFF
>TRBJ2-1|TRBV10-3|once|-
TGTGCCATCAGTGACACATCCAATGAGCAGTTCTTC
CAISDTSNEQFF
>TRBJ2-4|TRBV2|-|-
TGTGCTAGCAGTGGAGTAGCCAAAAACATTCAGTACTTC
CASSGVAKNIQYF
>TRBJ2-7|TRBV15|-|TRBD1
TGTGCCACCAGCAGAGATACCCCGGGACAGGGGACCTACGAGCAGTACTTC
CATSRDTPGQGTYEQYF
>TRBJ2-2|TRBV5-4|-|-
TGTGCCAGCAGCTTCACAGGGACCGGGGAGCTGTTTTTT
CASSFTGTGELFF
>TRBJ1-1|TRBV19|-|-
TGTGCCAGTAGTATTTGGGAGGGACCCGGGCCAGTAACTGAAGCTTTCTTT
CASSIWEGPGPVTEAFF
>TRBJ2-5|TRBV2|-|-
TGTGCCAGCAGTCCGGACAGAAGAGAGTCCCAGTACTTC
CASSPDRRESQYF
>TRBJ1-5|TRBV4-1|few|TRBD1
TGCGCCAGCAGCCGAGACAGGGACTATCAGCCCCAGCATTTT
CASSRDRDYQPQHF
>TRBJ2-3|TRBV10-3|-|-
TGTGCCATCAGTGCTCTAGATACGCAGTATTTT
CAISALDTQYF
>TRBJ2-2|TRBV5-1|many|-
TGCGCCAGCAGCTTGAGTCAGGGGAACACCGGGGAGCTGTTTTTT
CASSLSQGNTGELFF
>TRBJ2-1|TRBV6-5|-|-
TGTGCCAGCGGGGGGTCTTCCTACAATGAGCAGTTCTTC
CASGGSSYNEQFF
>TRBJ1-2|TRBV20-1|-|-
TGCAGTGCTAGAGTGGGGGAGCGCTACACCTTC
CSARVGERYTF
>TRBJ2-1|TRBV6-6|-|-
TGTGCCAGCAGTGGACCCGGGACTGGGAACTGGTTGGAGCAGTTCTTC
CASSGPGTGNWLEQFF
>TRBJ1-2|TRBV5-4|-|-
TGTGCCAGCAGCCCCCGTACGGGGACTGGCTATGGCTACACCTTC
CASSPRTGTGYGYTF
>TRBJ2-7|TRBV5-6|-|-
TGTGCCAGCAGCCCAACCGGGGTGGACGAGCAGTACTTC
CASSPTGVDEQYF
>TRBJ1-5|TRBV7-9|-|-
TGTGCCAGCAGCTTAGGGGGCCCTGATCAGCCCCAGCATTTT
CASSLGGPDQPQHF
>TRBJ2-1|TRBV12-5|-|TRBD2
TGTGCTAGTGGTTTGACACGCTCGGGACTAGCGGGGTTTGGGAGCTCCTACAATGAGCAGTTCTTC
CASGLTRSGLAGFGSSYNEQFF
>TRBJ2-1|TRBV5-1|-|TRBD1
TGCGCCAGCGGGACAGCTTACAATGAGCAGTTCTTC
CASGTAYNEQFF
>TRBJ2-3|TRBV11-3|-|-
TGTGCCAGCAGCTCGGATGGACCGAGAGATACGCAGTATTTT
CASSSDGPRDTQYF
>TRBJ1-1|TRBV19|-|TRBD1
TGTGCCAGTAGGGTCCCGACAGGGGGAGCTTTCTTT
CASRVPTGGAFF
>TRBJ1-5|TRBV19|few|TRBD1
TGTGCCAGTAGTATAATGGGACAGGTCAATCAGCCCCAGCATTTT
CASSIMGQVNQPQHF
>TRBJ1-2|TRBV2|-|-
TGTGCCAGCAGTACGACAGAGGCCTATGGCTACACCTTC
CASSTTEAYGYTF
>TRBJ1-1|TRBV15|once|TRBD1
TGTGCCACCAGCTGGGGACAGGGGGCATCTGAAGCTTTCTTT
CATSWGQGASEAFF